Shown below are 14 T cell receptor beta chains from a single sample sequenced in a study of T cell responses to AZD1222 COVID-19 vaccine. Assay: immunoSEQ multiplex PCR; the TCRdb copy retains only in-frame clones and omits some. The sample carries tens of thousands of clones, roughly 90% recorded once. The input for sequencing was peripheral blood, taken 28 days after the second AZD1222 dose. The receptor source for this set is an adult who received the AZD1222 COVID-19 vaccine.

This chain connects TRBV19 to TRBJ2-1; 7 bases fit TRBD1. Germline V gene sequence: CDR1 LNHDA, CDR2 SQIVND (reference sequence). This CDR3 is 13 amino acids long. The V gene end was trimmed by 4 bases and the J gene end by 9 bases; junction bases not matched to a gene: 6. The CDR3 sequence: CASSTDRVGEQFF. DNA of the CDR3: TGTGCCAGTAGTACCGACAGGGTGGGTGAGCAGTTCTTC.

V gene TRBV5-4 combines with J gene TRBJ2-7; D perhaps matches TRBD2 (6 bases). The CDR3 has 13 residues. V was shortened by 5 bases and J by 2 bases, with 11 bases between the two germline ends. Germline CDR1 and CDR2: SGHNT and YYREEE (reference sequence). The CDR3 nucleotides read TGTGCCAGCAGTCGGGACTTAACCTACGAGCAGTACTTC. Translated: CASSRDLTYEQYF.

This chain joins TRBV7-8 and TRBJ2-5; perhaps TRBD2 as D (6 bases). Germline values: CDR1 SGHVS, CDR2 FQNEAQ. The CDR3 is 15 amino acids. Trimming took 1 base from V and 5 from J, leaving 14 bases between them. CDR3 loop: CASSLEEGRSETQYF. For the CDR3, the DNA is TGTGCCAGCAGCTTAGAGGAGGGTCGTTCGGAGACCCAGTACTTC.

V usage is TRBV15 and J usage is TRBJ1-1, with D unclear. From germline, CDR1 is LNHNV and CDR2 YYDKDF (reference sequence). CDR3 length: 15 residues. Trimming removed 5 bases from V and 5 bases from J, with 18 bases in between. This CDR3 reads CATSDRLEGRTEAFF. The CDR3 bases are TGTGCCACCAGCGACCGCCTTGAAGGGAGGACTGAAGCTTTCTTT. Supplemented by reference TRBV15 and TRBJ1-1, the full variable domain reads DAMVIQNPRYQVTQFGKPVTLSCSQTLNHNVMYWYQQKSSQAPKLLFHYYDKDFNNEADTPDNFQSRRPNTSFCFLDIRSPGLGDTAMYLCATSDRLEGRTEAFFGQGTRLTVV.

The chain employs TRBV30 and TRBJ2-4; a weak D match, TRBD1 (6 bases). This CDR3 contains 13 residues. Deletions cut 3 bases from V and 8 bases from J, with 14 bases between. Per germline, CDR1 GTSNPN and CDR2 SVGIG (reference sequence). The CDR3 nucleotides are TGTGCCTGGAGAGCAGGGGTGTCGGACATTCAGTACTTC. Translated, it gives CAWRAGVSDIQYF.

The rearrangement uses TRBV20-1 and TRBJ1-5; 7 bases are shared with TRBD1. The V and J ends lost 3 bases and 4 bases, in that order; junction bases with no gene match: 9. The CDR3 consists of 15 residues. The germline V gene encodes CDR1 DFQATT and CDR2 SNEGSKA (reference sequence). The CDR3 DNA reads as TGCAGTGCTAGTAGGGCACAGGGGTCAAATCAGCCCCAGCATTTT. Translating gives CSASRAQGSNQPQHF.

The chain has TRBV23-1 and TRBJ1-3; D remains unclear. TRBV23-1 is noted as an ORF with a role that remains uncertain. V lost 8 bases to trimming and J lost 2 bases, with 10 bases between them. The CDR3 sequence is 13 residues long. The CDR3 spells CASLAPTGNTIYF. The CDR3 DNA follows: TGCGCCAGCCTTGCTCCTACTGGAAACACCATATATTTT.

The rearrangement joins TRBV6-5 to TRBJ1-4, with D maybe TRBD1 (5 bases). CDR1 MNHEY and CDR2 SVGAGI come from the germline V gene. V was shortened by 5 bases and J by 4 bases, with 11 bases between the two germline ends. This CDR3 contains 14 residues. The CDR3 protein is CASSRTRGNEKLFF. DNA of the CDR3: TGTGCCAGCAGTAGGACAAGGGGTAATGAAAAACTGTTTTTT.

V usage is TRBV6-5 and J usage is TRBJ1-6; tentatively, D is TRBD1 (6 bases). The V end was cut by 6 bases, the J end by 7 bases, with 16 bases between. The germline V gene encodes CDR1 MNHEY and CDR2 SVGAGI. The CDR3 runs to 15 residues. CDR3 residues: CASRIRDIYNSPLHF. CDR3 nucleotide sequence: TGTGCCAGCAGAATCAGGGACATTTACAATTCACCCCTCCACTTT.

The CDR3, as DNA: TGCGCCAGCAGCCTATGGGACAAGTCGGAGACCCAGTACTTC. Translating it yields CASSLWDKSETQYF. This sequence joins TRBV5-1 and TRBJ2-5; tentative D call: TRBD1 (6 bases). The CDR3 is 14 amino acids. CDR1 is SGHRS and CDR2 is YFSETQ in the germline V gene. The V gene lost 4 bases and the J gene lost 5 bases, with 15 bases spanning the gap.

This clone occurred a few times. CDR3 loop: CASSQGTRNSPLHF. The DNA of the CDR3 is TGTGCCAGCAGCCAGGGAACGCGTAATTCACCCCTCCACTTT. The chain employs TRBV3-1 (or the pseudogene TRBV3-2) and TRBJ1-6; D unresolved. This CDR3 region has 14 residues. In germline, CDR1 is LGHDT, CDR2 YNNKEL (reference sequence). Trimming took off 3 bases at V and 6 bases at J, with 9 bases between the two ends.

The CDR3 region has the DNA TGTGCCAGCAGCCCCCAGCTCTCTGGAAACACCATATATTTT. Translated: CASSPQLSGNTIYF. The gene calls are TRBV5-4 and TRBJ1-3, with D hard to call. CDR3 length: 14 amino acids. Germline V CDR1 and CDR2: SGHNT, YYREEE (reference sequence). V shed 4 bases and J shed 0 bases, with 8 bases lying between them.

The CDR3 protein is CASRAGTSSYEQYF. The CDR3 DNA follows: TGCGCCAGCAGGGCCGGGACAAGTTCCTACGAGCAGTACTTC. The rearrangement links TRBV5-1 to TRBJ2-7; tentatively, D is TRBD1 (6 bases). This CDR3 is built from 14 residues. V was trimmed by 5 bases and J by 1 base, leaving 13 bases between them. Germline CDR1 SGHRS, CDR2 YFSETQ.

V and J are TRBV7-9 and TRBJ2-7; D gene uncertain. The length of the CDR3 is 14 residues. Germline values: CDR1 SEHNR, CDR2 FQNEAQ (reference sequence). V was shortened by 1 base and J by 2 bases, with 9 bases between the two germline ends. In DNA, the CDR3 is TGTGCCAGCAGCTTAGGTTCAATTCCCTACGAGCAGTACTTC. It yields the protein CASSLGSIPYEQYF.